This is a list of T cell receptor beta chains from one sample in a study of response to subunit inactivated influenza vaccine. From the RT-PCR reads, TCRdb called clonotypes with MiXCR, one entry per CDR3 protein. The data show 450,000 to 700,000 distinct CDR3 sequences, around 15% seen once. This sample comprised PBMCs from blood, obtained approximately 13 days after vaccination. The source is a man aged 50 to 59 who received an inactivated influenza vaccine. The CDR3 runs from the conserved cysteine through the conserved F or W. The order of the fields is clone size, V gene, J gene, D gene, CDR3 DNA, CDR3 protein. The D gene is left open where the match is weak. Expanded clones get a size class; other rows say once, few or many, or leave the size out.

few	TRBV12-3/TRBV12-4	TRBJ1-5	.	TGTGCCAGCAGTCCATCGAGGGGGCAGCCCCAGCATTTT	CASSPSRGQPQHF
few	TRBV9	TRBJ2-1	.	TGTGCCAGCAGCACGACCCTCAACTCCTACAATGAGCAGTTCTTC	CASSTTLNSYNEQFF
.	TRBV18	TRBJ2-3	.	TGTGCCAGCTCGCAAACTAGCCAGTCAAGCACAGATACGCAGTATTTT	CASSQTSQSSTDTQYF
.	TRBV30	TRBJ2-5	.	TGTGCCTGGAGCGGACAGATCCAAGAGACCCAGTACTTC	CAWSGQIQETQYF
few	TRBV19	TRBJ2-3	TRBD2	TGTGCCAGCCAACGCACTAGCGGGACGGGGGATACGCAGTATTTT	CASQRTSGTGDTQYF
.	TRBV30	TRBJ2-2	.	TGTGGCGGGAGCAGGGGTAACGCGAACACCGGGGAGCTGTTTTTT	CGGSRGNANTGELFF
.	TRBV29-1	TRBJ2-7	TRBD1	TGCAGCGTTATACAGGGGACCGAGCAGTACTTC	CSVIQGTEQYF
.	TRBV5-4	TRBJ1-2	.	TGTGCCAGCAGCTCCCTCGGCATTGGGATCTATGGCTACACCTTC	CASSSLGIGIYGYTF
.	TRBV11-2	TRBJ2-1	.	TGTGCCAGCAGCACCCGGGTCATGATACTAGACAATGAGCAGTTCTTC	CASSTRVMILDNEQFF
many	TRBV27	TRBJ1-1	TRBD1	TGTGCCAGCAGTCTCCGACAGGGAGGTAACACTGAAGCTTTCTTT	CASSLRQGGNTEAFF
.	TRBV28	TRBJ2-1	.	TGTGCCAGCAGGACGGGACGGACTTACAATGAGCAGTTCTTC	CASRTGRTYNEQFF
few	TRBV10-3	TRBJ2-7	TRBD2	TGTGCCATCAGCCAAAGGACTAGCCAAGCCGAGCAGTACTTC	CAISQRTSQAEQYF
many	TRBV11-2	TRBJ1-1	.	TGTGCCAGCAGTACGTGGGAGAACACTGAAGCTTTCTTT	CASSTWENTEAFF
.	TRBV6-1	TRBJ2-2	TRBD2	TGTGCCATTGGGGTAGCGGGGCCCGGGGAGCTGTTTTTT	CAIGVAGPGELFF
few	TRBV11-2	TRBJ1-1	.	TGTGCCAGCAGCAAAGTCCGACAGACCTCTGTGAACACTGAAGCTTTCTTT	CASSKVRQTSVNTEAFF
many	TRBV5-6	TRBJ1-2	TRBD1	TGTGCCAGCAGCATTTGGGACAGCTACTACACCTTC	CASSIWDSYYTF
few	TRBV11-2	TRBJ2-1	TRBD2	TGTGCCAGCAGCTTAGATGGGACTAGCGGGACCCTCAGCTCCTACAATGAGCAGTTCTTC	CASSLDGTSGTLSSYNEQFF
few	TRBV9	TRBJ2-1	TRBD2	TGTGCCAGCTCTAGCGGGCAGGGTGAGCACAATGAGCAGTTCTTC	CASSSGQGEHNEQFF
many	TRBV7-2	TRBJ1-1	.	TGTGCCAGCAGCTTAATTTTGAACACTGAAGCTTTCTTT	CASSLILNTEAFF
few	TRBV29-1	TRBJ2-1	TRBD2	TGCAGCGTTGAATGGCTAGCGGGAGGAATTAATAATGAGCAGTTCTTC	CSVEWLAGGINNEQFF
few	TRBV27	TRBJ1-5	TRBD1	TGTGCCAGCAGTCCCCAGGGACAGAGCAATCAGCCCCAGCATTTT	CASSPQGQSNQPQHF
many	TRBV7-8	TRBJ1-4	.	TGTGCCAGCAGCTTCGAGGGGGGGCGTAATGAAAAACTGTTTTTT	CASSFEGGRNEKLFF
few	TRBV4-3	TRBJ2-7	TRBD2	TGCGCCAGCAGCCAAGATCGGAGGGCGGGGGGGCCAAATAACGAGCAGTACTTC	CASSQDRRAGGPNNEQYF
.	TRBV7-9	TRBJ2-5	.	TGTGCCAACGCTATTGGAGAGACCCAGTACTTC	CANAIGETQYF
.	TRBV7-8	TRBJ2-3	.	TGTGCCAGCACCCTTATGCGGCAGGGCACAGATACGCAGTATTTT	CASTLMRQGTDTQYF
few	TRBV7-9	TRBJ1-1	.	TGTGCCAGCAGCTTAGTTTCCCATAACACTGAAGCTTTCTTT	CASSLVSHNTEAFF
few	TRBV7-2	TRBJ2-3	.	TGTGCCAGCAGCTCAACAGCGGACCCCCTCACAGATACGCAGTATTTT	CASSSTADPLTDTQYF
.	TRBV12-3/TRBV12-4	TRBJ2-1	.	TGTGCCAGCACCTTGGGGGCTGAGCAGTTCTTC	CASTLGAEQFF
.	TRBV29-1	TRBJ2-1	.	TGCAGCGTGGTTGCAGCGGCCCTTAAGTACAATGAGCAGTTCTTC	CSVVAAALKYNEQFF
few	TRBV5-6	TRBJ2-7	.	TGTGCCAGCAGCTTGGATCCCCGCACCAACGAGCAGTACTTC	CASSLDPRTNEQYF
.	TRBV10-1	TRBJ2-7	TRBD1	TGCGCCAGCAGCGATGGGGACAGATCCTACGAGCAGTACTTC	CASSDGDRSYEQYF
.	TRBV11-2	TRBJ2-7	.	TGTGCCAGCAGCTCGGAGGGCGGTCCCTTCTACGAGCAGTACTTC	CASSSEGGPFYEQYF
few	TRBV5-6	TRBJ2-1	TRBD2	TGTGCCAGCAACCCGACTAGCGGGTCCTACAATGAGCAGTTCTTC	CASNPTSGSYNEQFF
.	TRBV10-3	TRBJ1-5	.	TGTGCCACCGGAGGACTGACGGGGGATAGGAGCAATCAGCCCCAGCATTTT	CATGGLTGDRSNQPQHF
few	TRBV28	TRBJ1-5	TRBD1	TGTGCCAGCAGAGATACAGGGGGCGCGGGCAATCAGCCCCAGCATTTT	CASRDTGGAGNQPQHF
few	TRBV29-1	TRBJ2-1	.	TGCAGCGTTGGGGCTAGCAACTACAATGAGCAGTTCTTC	CSVGASNYNEQFF
many	TRBV5-1	TRBJ1-2	TRBD1	TGCGCCAGCAGTCCCGCCGGACAGGGATCGTGGGGCTACACCTTC	CASSPAGQGSWGYTF
.	TRBV3-1	TRBJ2-3	TRBD2	TGTGCCAGCAGCCAAGACATCCGACTAGCGGGAATGGCTACGCAGTATTTT	CASSQDIRLAGMATQYF
few	TRBV4-3	TRBJ2-7	.	TGCGCCAGCAGCCAAGAAGTACAGGGGACTGGAGAGCAGTACTTC	CASSQEVQGTGEQYF
many	TRBV29-1	TRBJ1-3	.	TGCAGCGTTGTCCACAGTGGAAACACCATATATTTT	CSVVHSGNTIYF
medium-sized	TRBV7-9	TRBJ2-3	TRBD2	TGTGCCAGCAGCTTACCCTTTGGCGGGGGACGCACAGATACGCAGTATTTT	CASSLPFGGGRTDTQYF
.	TRBV12-2	TRBJ2-1	.	TGTGTAAGTCGCTTAGAGGCTAGTTTTAGGCTTTTAGGGCAGTTCTTC	CVSRLEASFRLLGQFF
.	TRBV9	TRBJ1-6	.	TGTGCCAGCAGTTATATGGGGTATAATTCACCCCTCCACTTT	CASSYMGYNSPLHF
few	TRBV7-2	TRBJ2-1	TRBD2	TGTGCCAGCAGCTTAGGCCTAGCGGGGGGCAACAATGAGCAGTTCTTC	CASSLGLAGGNNEQFF
few	TRBV29-1	TRBJ2-3	TRBD2	TGCAGCGCTTCTCGAGGGAGGGCCGTAGATACGCAGTATTTT	CSASRGRAVDTQYF
.	TRBV5-6	TRBJ2-7	.	TGTGCCAGCAGCTTGCAGGGGATGAGCTACGAGCAGTACTTC	CASSLQGMSYEQYF
few	TRBV4-1	TRBJ1-1	.	TGCGCCAGCAGCCAAGACGGTCGGGGGGAAGCTTTCTTT	CASSQDGRGEAFF
few	TRBV7-9	TRBJ2-3	.	TGTGCCAGCAGCTTAGTTAAGTACTACTACACAGATACGCAGTATTTT	CASSLVKYYYTDTQYF
few	TRBV5-5	TRBJ1-5	.	TGTGCCAGCAGCTTTAGGGGGAATATGGCCCAGCATTTT	CASSFRGNMAQHF
medium-sized	TRBV11-2	TRBJ1-1	TRBD1	TGTGCCAGCAGCCCAACGGGACAGGGGTCCACTGAAGCTTTCTTT	CASSPTGQGSTEAFF
.	TRBV6-2/TRBV6-3	TRBJ2-7	.	TGTGCCAGCAGTTACTCCTATTCCTACGAGCAGTACTTC	CASSYSYSYEQYF
.	TRBV7-9	TRBJ2-7	TRBD2	TGTGCCAGCAGCTTAGCTACCCTAGCGGTAGGCTCCTACGAGCAGTACTTC	CASSLATLAVGSYEQYF
few	TRBV20-1	TRBJ2-7	.	TGCAGTGCGGAGTCGACAGGAAACTCCTACGAGCAGTACTTC	CSAESTGNSYEQYF